This T cell receptor beta chain was documented in a study of graft-versus-host responses after intestinal transplantation (dated by TCRdb to 2020 to 2023). Describing the broader study: The transplants that recipients received were multivisceral, liver-intestinal, or isolated intestinal. Anti-thymocyte globulin induction was given to all recipients, followed by maintenance tacrolimus and steroids for about 3 years. After intestinal transplantation, graft-versus-host and host-versus-graft alloreactive T cell clones in the graft, circulation and bone marrow were tracked using bulk TCR-beta CDR3 sequencing. To identify alloreactive clones, pre-transplant mixed lymphocyte reaction products were sequenced and compared with unstimulated pre-transplant donor and recipient T cells. A cohort of roughly 25 intestinal transplant recipients, including one retransplant, was enrolled, and a few patients lacking pretransplant specimens were excluded. Donor T cell macrochimerism was defined as a peak of at least 4% donor T cells among recipient peripheral blood mononuclear cells. Samples from a few later patients were sequenced in-house on an Illumina MiSeq with MiXCR processing rather than by the commercial service. The investigation overall reported the following: GvH clones were detected in recipient bone marrow, and some appeared earlier in ileal mucosa or blood, consistent with an intestinal mucosal origin. Patients with donor T cell macrochimerism had high GvH to HvG T cell clonal ratios in their allografts. Conclusions were limited by the relatively low number and heterogeneity of intestinal transplant patients. Early after transplant, peak levels of circulating GvH clones were found to be associated with declines in HvG clones.

The time point label, read with the paper, signifies: cells obtained before transplantation from donor or recipient. CD3+CD4+ and CD3+CD8+ populations were FACS-sorted from unstimulated pre-transplant donor and recipient cells taken from spleen or lymph nodes. Library preparation was by the immunoSEQ multiplex PCR assay. For most patients, genomic DNA was isolated with the Qiagen DNeasy Blood and Tissue Kit and sent frozen to Adaptive Biotechnologies for TCR sequencing. For most patients, genomic DNA was subjected to high-throughput TCR-beta CDR3 sequencing by Adaptive Biotechnologies. Turning to the authors' computational methods: Adaptive's ImmunoSEQ software supplied the TCR sequencing data for under 20 patients, while MiXCR and VDJtools were used to process a few other patients. To correct CD4 versus CD8 sorting errors, any sequence found in both subsets at a frequency ratio below 5:1 was removed. CDR3 nucleotide sequences shared between donor and recipient were removed because their origin could not be assigned. At least 2-fold expansion over unstimulated cells and a minimum CFSE-low frequency of 0.002% (template counts) or 0.001% (read counts) were required for clones to be classified as alloreactive. Mappable clones were those detected in sequenced pre-transplant spleen, lymph node, or MLR CFSE-low populations of the donor or recipient. Cumulative frequency of alloreactive clones was calculated as a percentage of all sequences weighted by copy number. TCRdb provides this immuneACCESS table in a form limited to in-frame rearrangements. Some clones are lacking; in checked studies, under half of them reflect an unresolved V gene, and why the rest are absent is not known. The V and J calls and the clone size are those of that table, but D and trimming were determined from the DNA. This sample is represented by tens of thousands of clones; around 92% of them were singletons. Jointly, the top ten make up approximately 2.7% of the sample.

V is clipped by 7 bases and J by 7 bases, and the sequence between their germline boundaries is 20 bases long. Taken from cysteine to phenylalanine, the CDR3 has 15 residues. Only CDR3 DNA is held: 45 bases, read in frame from base 1. In regard to this clone: Its recognized antigen is unknown. The record has no base qualities; no much larger clone is one base away.

The chain employs TRBV23-1 and TRBJ2-1; the D segment could be TRBD2, given 7 matching bases. TRBV23-1 falls under the ORF class, with uncertain function. The sequence was collected from a human donor who received an intestinal transplant. The sample was unstimulated CD8+ T cells sorted from spleen or lymph node cells, taken before intestinal transplant. The nucleotide sequence is given as TGCGCCAGCAACCCACTAGCTGGGAGGGGGAATGAGCAGTTCTTC. This translates into CASNPLAGRGNEQFF.